This T cell receptor beta chain was sequenced for a study of beta chain features in type 1 diabetes. Study observations and caveats: Whatever favoring of shorter templates PCR might show would apply equally to patients and controls.

The entirety of the isolated RNA underwent reverse transcription, so expressed TCRB transcripts were sequenced. For naive, central memory and regulatory T cell samples, reads averaged roughly 3.7 million. The method was immunoSEQ multiplex PCR; TCRdb's version includes in-frame clones alone and lacks a portion of them. The data contain fewer than 400,000 clones, less than 10% of them singletons. This clone was seen more than once but under ten times. Its antigen is not identified. CDR1 is SGHTA, CDR2 FQGNSA, per germline. V dropped 5 bases and J dropped 6 bases, with 9 bases sitting between them. There are 12 residues in the CDR3.

The receptor was isolated from a woman aged 18-29 years in good health. Input material: central memory CD4+ T cells from blood. The chain employs TRBV7-2 and TRBJ2-3, with unresolved D. CDR3 residues: CASSANLDTQYF. The CDR3 bases are TGTGCCAGCAGCGCAAATTTGGATACGCAGTATTTT.